Presented here are 25 T cell receptor beta chains from one specimen sequenced in a study of Graves' ophthalmopathy and Graves' hyperthyroidism. Amplified material comprised TCR beta CDR3 regions derived from RNA transcripts. The first-round RT-PCR employed HTBI primers together with the Qiagen OneStep RT-PCR kit. A multiplex PCR was then performed as the second round. TCRdb used MiXCR to reprocess the multiplex PCR reads, holding one entry per CDR3 protein. The table lists about 39,000 distinct CDR3 sequences, roughly 52% of them singletons. Sequencing input: peripheral blood. These receptor sequences come from an adult woman with stable Graves' hyperthyroidism.

The chain couples TRBV29-1 to TRBJ2-2; tentative D call: TRBD1 (6 bases). CDR1 SQVTM and CDR2 ANQGSEA come from the germline V gene. V shed 7 bases and J shed 7 bases, with 16 bases lying between them. The CDR3 covers 13 residues. The CDR3 region has the DNA TGCAGCGCCTTCACAGGGAATCACGGGGAGCTGTTTTTT. Translated, it gives CSAFTGNHGELFF.

V usage is TRBV10-3 and J usage is TRBJ1-1; 10 bases fit TRBD1. The CDR3 covers 15 residues. The V gene end was trimmed by 2 bases and the J gene end by 7 bases; junction bases not matched to a gene: 7. CDR1 is ENHRY, CDR2 SYGVKD, per germline. CDR3 region: CAISEVPGQGNEAFF. CDR3 nucleotides: TGTGCCATCAGTGAGGTCCCGGGACAGGGGAATGAAGCTTTCTTT.

The chain is built from TRBV2 and TRBJ1-5, with D possibly TRBD1 on 6 matching bases. Germline CDR1 reads SNHLY; CDR2 reads FYNNEI. The germline V and J ends were trimmed by 4 bases and 3 bases, with 10 bases remaining between them. The CDR3 has 14 amino acids. CDR3 loop: CASSVQGFNQPQHF. The CDR3 DNA sequence: TGTGCCAGCAGTGTCCAGGGGTTCAATCAGCCCCAGCATTTT.

There are many counts of this clonotype. CDR3 bases: TGCAGTGCTACTGACAGGGTAGGGCACACTGAAGCTTTCTTT. Its translation is CSATDRVGHTEAFF. V and J are TRBV20-1 and TRBJ1-1; 7 bases map to TRBD1. This CDR3 comprises 14 residues. Germline lookup yields CDR1 DFQATT and CDR2 SNEGSKA (reference sequence). With V trimmed by 4 bases and J by 3 bases, 8 bases remained unmatched.

This clonotype was seen at least ten times. The CDR3 reads CASSFSGGGNEQYF. The CDR3 DNA reads as TGCGCCAGCAGCTTTTCAGGGGGCGGGAACGAGCAGTACTTC. V is TRBV5-1 and J is TRBJ2-7; 8 positions match TRBD1. Germline V gene lookup returns CDR1 SGHRS and CDR2 YFSETQ. V lost 2 bases and J lost 5; bases outside the gene matches: 6. The CDR3 has 14 amino acids.

This clonotype was recorded once. This chain joins TRBV6-6 and TRBJ2-7; D gene ambiguous. This CDR3 region has 13 residues. The germline V gene encodes CDR1 MNHNY and CDR2 SVGAGI (reference sequence). V was trimmed by 2 bases and J by 5 bases, leaving 10 bases between them. DNA of the CDR3: TGTGCCAGCAGTTACGGGCAGTGGGACGAGCAGTACTTC. Its protein product is CASSYGQWDEQYF.

This chain joins TRBV7-2 and TRBJ2-3, with 10 bases lining up with TRBD2. CDR3 length equals 19 residues. The junction had 16 bases not matched to a gene; V was cut back by 1 base and J by 6 bases. The germline gives CDR1 SGHTA, CDR2 FQGNSA. Here the CDR3 DNA reads TGTGCCAGCAGCTTAGAGGTGCAGTTCGCTAGCGGGAGAGGCGATACGCAGTATTTT. Its translation is CASSLEVQFASGRGDTQYF.

The CDR3 DNA reads as TGTGCCAGCAGAATAGCGGGACAGCTGTCCTACGAGCAGTACTTC. This translates into CASRIAGQLSYEQYF. The rearrangement joins TRBV6-5 to TRBJ2-7; maybe TRBD2 (8 bases). This CDR3 has 15 amino acids. The V end was cut by 6 bases, the J end by 1 base, with 16 bases between. From germline, CDR1 is MNHEY and CDR2 SVGAGI.

This clonotype ranks as medium-sized. The chain couples TRBV20-1 to TRBJ2-7; D is undetermined. V lost 0 bases to trimming and J lost 9 bases, with 9 bases between them. Germline V gene data show CDR1 as DFQATT and CDR2 as SNEGSKA (reference sequence). The CDR3 runs 11 residues. The CDR3: CSARDPPGQYF. The CDR3 DNA follows: TGCAGTGCTAGAGATCCCCCTGGGCAGTACTTC.

This clonotype was detected ten times or more. The chain couples TRBV10-3 to TRBJ2-2; D is perhaps TRBD2 (6 bases). This CDR3 region has 16 residues. V lost 11 bases, J lost 0 bases, and 19 bases lay in between. Per germline, CDR1 ENHRY and CDR2 SYGVKD. CDR3 in DNA: TGTGCCGTCCGAAGGGGCCTAGCGTCGAACACCGGGGAGCTGTTTTTT. It encodes CAVRRGLASNTGELFF.

The chain combines TRBV7-2 with TRBJ1-1, with 9 bases aligning to TRBD1. Germline CDR1 and CDR2: SGHTA and FQGNSA. V lost 5 bases and J lost 1; bases outside the gene matches: 8. The CDR3 has 16 amino acids. The CDR3 sequence: CASSDSRTGANTEAFF. For the CDR3, the DNA is TGTGCCAGCAGCGACTCCAGGACAGGGGCGAACACTGAAGCTTTCTTT.

This clonotype was seen at least ten times. The chain links TRBV27 to TRBJ2-2; 8 bases match TRBD2. Germline assignment: CDR1 MNHEY and CDR2 SMNVEV (reference sequence). Unmatched junction bases numbered 8, after V lost 0 bases and J lost 2 bases. The CDR3 has 18 residues. This CDR3 reads CASSLSLGLALNTGELFF. CDR3 bases: TGTGCCAGCAGTTTATCCCTAGGACTAGCCCTAAACACCGGGGAGCTGTTTTTT.

This sequence joins TRBV29-1 and TRBJ1-1; 7 bases map to TRBD1. Trimming removed 7 bases from V and 7 bases from J; junction bases left unmatched: 6. Germline-derived CDR1 and CDR2 are SQVTM and ANQGSEA. The CDR3 length is 11 residues. This CDR3 reads CSDGGQLEAFF. For the CDR3, the DNA is TGCAGCGACGGGGGACAGCTTGAAGCTTTCTTT. The entire variable domain, with the rest obtained from reference TRBV29-1 and TRBJ1-1, is as follows: SAVISQKPSRDICQRGTSLTIQCQVDSQVTMMFWYRQQPGQSLTLIATANQGSEATYESGFVIDKFPISRPNLTFSTLTVSNMSPEDSSIYLCSDGGQLEAFFGQGTRLTVV.

The V and J genes are TRBV10-3 and TRBJ1-2; possible D gene TRBD1, 6 bases. V was pared by 4 bases and J by 0 bases, with 9 bases between. The CDR3 runs to 14 residues. In germline, CDR1 is ENHRY, CDR2 SYGVKD. The CDR3: CAISGGTSNYGYTF. CDR3 coding DNA: TGTGCCATCAGTGGGGGGACATCTAACTATGGCTACACCTTC.

This clonotype was recorded at least ten times. The J gene is TRBJ1-1, the V gene TRBV5-1; D remains unclear. There are 11 residues in the CDR3. The ends were cut back, 4 bases at V and 3 bases at J, with 4 bases in the middle. The V gene's germline CDR1 is SGHRS and CDR2 YFSETQ. The DNA for the CDR3 is TGCGCCAGCAGCGGAGACACTGAAGCTTTCTTT. This translates into CASSGDTEAFF.

This clonotype was counted many times. V and J are TRBV2 and TRBJ2-3, with 9 bases that match TRBD2. V was pared by 6 bases and J by 0 bases, with 4 bases of the junction left unmatched. CDR3 length equals 15 residues. CDR1 and CDR2 (germline): SNHLY, FYNNEI. CDR3 nucleotide sequence: TGTGCCAGCAGGTGGACTAGCGCTAGCACAGATACGCAGTATTTT. It is translated as CASRWTSASTDTQYF.

This clonotype has at least ten counts. The gene calls are TRBV13 and TRBJ2-3, with 12 positions matching TRBD2. This CDR3 is 17 amino acids long. V was clipped by 4 bases and J by 4 bases; unmatched bases: 9. Germline assignment: CDR1 PRHDT and CDR2 FYEKMQ (reference sequence). The CDR3 nucleotides read TGTGCCAGCAGCTCGGACCCGACTAGCGGGAGTCCAGATACGCAGTATTTT. Protein: CASSSDPTSGSPDTQYF.

This chain connects TRBV20-1 to TRBJ2-7, with 7 bases that match TRBD1. This CDR3 spans 15 amino acids. In germline, CDR1 is DFQATT, CDR2 SNEGSKA (reference sequence). With 0 bases clipped from V and 4 bases from J, the junction kept 9 bases outside the gene matches. The CDR3 protein is CSARDPGTARYEQYF. In DNA form, the CDR3 reads TGCAGTGCTAGAGACCCCGGGACAGCAAGATACGAGCAGTACTTC.

About this clonotype itself: The junction does not match germline at one end; this may be a read error. This chain connects TRBV20-1 to TRBJ2-7; 7 bases line up with TRBD1. The CDR3 has 12 residues. Germline CDR1 reads DFQATT; CDR2 reads SNEGSKA (reference sequence). This chain's CDR3 is CSPRGRGYEQYF. Here the CDR3 DNA reads TGCAGTCCTAGGGGGCGCGGGTACGAGCAGTACTTC.

The J gene is TRBJ1-5, the V gene TRBV5-6; TRBD1 aligns across 10 bases. The CDR3 consists of 15 residues. The germline CDR1 and CDR2 sequences are SGHDT and YYEEEE. V shed 4 bases and J 7 bases; nucleotides not matched to a gene: 8. The CDR3 spells CASSVGTGDGQPQHF. CDR3 in DNA: TGTGCCAGCAGCGTCGGGACAGGGGATGGGCAGCCCCAGCATTTT.

This clonotype showed up just a few times. V is TRBV7-9 and J is TRBJ1-3; D unclear. Germline V lookup: CDR1 SEHNR, CDR2 FQNEAQ (reference sequence). Trimming removed 6 bases from V and 0 bases from J, with 9 bases in between. The CDR3 totals 14 residues. This CDR3 is CASSYKYSGNTIYF. The DNA of the CDR3 is TGTGCCAGCAGTTACAAATACTCTGGAAACACCATATATTTT.

The chain carries TRBV2 and TRBJ2-5; TRBD1 aligns across 9 bases. This CDR3 has 14 residues. V lost 4 bases to trimming and J lost 7 bases; unmatched junction nucleotides: 7. Germline CDR1 SNHLY, CDR2 FYNNEI. The CDR3 spells CASSARDRVGTQYF. DNA of the CDR3: TGTGCCAGCAGTGCCCGGGACAGGGTCGGGACCCAGTACTTC.

In this sample, this clonotype turned up many times. The chain links TRBV27 to TRBJ2-6; TRBD1 matches at 7 bases. J gave up 0 bases and V 5 bases, and 13 bases lay outside the gene matches. The CDR3 runs 19 residues. Germline loops: CDR1 MNHEY, CDR2 SMNVEV (reference sequence). The CDR3 reads CASSPFGQVPLSGANVLTF. CDR3 DNA: TGTGCCAGCAGTCCCTTCGGACAGGTCCCTCTCTCTGGGGCCAACGTCCTGACTTTC.

This clonotype showed up just a few times. The chain couples TRBV7-9 to TRBJ2-7, with D perhaps matching TRBD1 or TRBD2 (5 bases each). The germline V gene encodes CDR1 SEHNR and CDR2 FQNEAQ (reference sequence). V was clipped by 6 bases and J by 7 bases, with 16 bases between them. The CDR3 spans 13 residues. In nucleotides, the CDR3 is TGTGCCAGCAGTCGTGGGACCGCTGGGGAGCAGTACTTC. Amino acid sequence: CASSRGTAGEQYF.

This sequence joins TRBV20-1 and TRBJ1-2, with TRBD1 as a possible D gene (5 bases). CDR3 length: 11 amino acids. CDR1 is DFQATT, CDR2 SNEGSKA, per germline (reference sequence). CDR3 sequence reads: CSLRGLGGYTF. CDR3 DNA: TGCAGCCTAAGGGGCTTGGGTGGCTACACCTTC.